One and the same sample provided the 9 T cell receptor beta chains below, sequenced in a study of TIL therapy for anti-PD-1-resistant metastatic lung cancer. Time point here: pre-treatment sample, taken before nivolumab and TIL therapy. Sequencing used immunoSEQ v3. Some clones are missing from TCRdb's copy, which holds only in-frame ones; the method was immunoSEQ multiplex PCR. The sample yields approximately 57,000 clones, 80% to 90% seen once. This material consisted of blood, taken at baseline. The receptor source for this set is a person between 25 and 79 years old with non-small cell lung cancer.

The chain joins TRBV7-2 to TRBJ2-5, with 9 bases that match TRBD2. Per germline, CDR1 SGHTA and CDR2 FQGNSA. The ends lost 5 bases at V and 2 bases at J; junction bases unmatched: 3. The CDR3 contains 14 residues. The CDR3 nucleotides read TGTGCCAGCAGCCGCGGGGGGGGTCAAGAGACCCAGTACTTC. Amino acid sequence: CASSRGGGQETQYF. Based on the CDR3 plus reference TRBV7-2 and TRBJ2-5, the full variable domain is GAGVSQSPSNKVTEKGKDVELRCDPISGHTALYWYRQSLGQGLEFLIYFQGNSAPDKSGLPSDRFSAERTGGSVSTLTIQRTQQEDSAVYLCASSRGGGQETQYFGPGTRLLVL.

J is TRBJ2-3 and V is TRBV5-4; possible D gene TRBD2, 6 bases. V gave up 4 bases and J gave up 5 bases, with 17 bases separating them. The CDR3 totals 15 residues. Germline lookup yields CDR1 SGHNT and CDR2 YYREEE (reference sequence). Written as DNA, the CDR3 is TGTGCCAGCAGCACCCACTTGGCGGGGCTAGATACGCAGTATTTT. Its translation: CASSTHLAGLDTQYF.

This clone was observed a single time. This sequence joins TRBV7-7 and TRBJ2-5, with 8 bases that match TRBD1. The CDR3 has 15 amino acids. The V segment lost 5 bases and the J segment 0 bases; nucleotides outside the gene matches: 5. CDR1 and CDR2 (germline): SSHAT, FNYEAQ (reference sequence). In nucleotides, the CDR3 is TGTGCCAGCAGCCAGACAGGGGAGTACCAAGAGACCCAGTACTTC. Translation: CASSQTGEYQETQYF.

This chain links TRBV29-1 with TRBJ1-2; D remains ambiguous. Trimming cost V 6 bases and J 3 bases, with 8 bases left between them. The CDR3 sequence is 11 residues long. Germline V gene lookup returns CDR1 SQVTM and CDR2 ANQGSEA. The CDR3 region has the DNA TGCAGCGTAGCTAGGGACTATGGCTACACCTTC. It codes for CSVARDYGYTF.

The rearrangement uses TRBV7-2 and TRBJ1-5, with D unresolved. This CDR3 is built from 12 residues. The germline gives CDR1 SGHTA, CDR2 FQGNSA. V was cut by 3 bases and J by 3 bases, with 3 bases left in between. DNA for the CDR3: TGTGCCAGCAGCTTTTTCAATCAGCCCCAGCATTTT. Its protein is CASSFFNQPQHF.

V and J are TRBV5-1 and TRBJ1-1; no reliable D call. Germline CDR1 and CDR2: SGHRS and YFSETQ. The CDR3 is 13 amino acids. V was trimmed by 0 bases and J by 1 base, leaving 4 bases between them. For the CDR3, the DNA is TGCGCCAGCAGCTTGGCCGCGAACACTGAAGCTTTCTTT. Translated: CASSLAANTEAFF.

This chain joins TRBV24-1 and TRBJ2-1, with TRBD2 matching over 9 bases. Germline assignment: CDR1 KGHDR and CDR2 SFDVKD. V shed 4 bases, J shed 7 bases, and the junction held 7 bases outside the gene matches. This CDR3 has 15 residues. CDR3 sequence: CATSEGLASRNEQFF. CDR3 in DNA: TGTGCCACCAGTGAGGGACTAGCTAGTCGTAATGAGCAGTTCTTC.

The rearrangement uses TRBV5-1 and TRBJ2-3; 8 nucleotides match TRBD1. The ends lost 0 bases at V and 3 bases at J; junction bases unmatched: 3. The CDR3 loop spans 15 amino acids. Germline CDR1 SGHRS, CDR2 YFSETQ. The CDR3 is CASSLVTGATDTQYF. CDR3 DNA: TGCGCCAGCAGCTTGGTGACAGGGGCGACAGATACGCAGTATTTT. Full variable domain (rest looked up from reference TRBV5-1 and TRBJ2-3): KAGVTQTPRYLIKTRGQQVTLSCSPISGHRSVSWYQQTPGQGLQFLFEYFSETQRNKGNFPGRFSGRQFSNSRSEMNVSTLELGDSALYLCASSLVTGATDTQYFGPGTRLTVL.

In its sample, this clone was seen a few times. A read error may account for a junction end that differs from germline. This sample includes further DNA sequences coding for the same CDR3. This rearrangement joins TRBV5-1 to TRBJ1-1; D is perhaps TRBD1 (6 bases). The CDR3 sequence is 13 residues long. Germline assignment: CDR1 SGHRS and CDR2 YFSETQ. CDR3 nucleotide sequence: TGCGCAAGCAGCTTGGACAGGAACACTGAAGCTTTCTTT. Amino acids: CASSLDRNTEAFF.